The clone carrying this T cell receptor beta chain was observed once. Sequencing used immunoSEQ multiplex PCR; TCRdb keeps in-frame clones, though not all of them. Of tens of thousands of clones in the sample, around 94% were seen once. The data were taken from a study of technical replicates of blood from a few donors. The CDR3 is 13 amino acids. The J segment lost 5 bases and the V segment lost 8 bases, leaving 8 bases of the junction unmatched. Germline V lookup: CDR1 MDHEN, CDR2 SYDVKM. The source of this sequence is a human donor in good health. The chain uses TRBV28 and TRBJ2-5, with TRBD1 identical over 7 bases. The source material was T cells isolated from PBMCs. CDR3 in DNA: TGTGCCAGCGAGGGACAGTCTCAGGAGACCCAGTACTTC. It yields the protein CASEGQSQETQYF.